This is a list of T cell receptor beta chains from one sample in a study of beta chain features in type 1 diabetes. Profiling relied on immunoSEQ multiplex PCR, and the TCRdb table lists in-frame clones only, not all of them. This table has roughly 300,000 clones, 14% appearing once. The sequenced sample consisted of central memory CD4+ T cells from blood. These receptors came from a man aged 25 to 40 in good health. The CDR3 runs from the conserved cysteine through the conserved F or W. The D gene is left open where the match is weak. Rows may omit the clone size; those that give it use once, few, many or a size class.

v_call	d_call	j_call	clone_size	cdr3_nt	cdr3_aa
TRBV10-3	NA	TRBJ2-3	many	TGTGCCATCAACCAGGTTGACACAGATACGCAGTATTTT	CAINQVDTDTQYF
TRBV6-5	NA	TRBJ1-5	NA	TGTGCCAGCAGGGCGGCTAGCAATCAGCCCCAGCATTTT	CASRAASNQPQHF
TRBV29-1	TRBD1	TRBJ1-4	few	TGCAGCGTCCAGCGGGACAGGGGTGCAAAACTGTTTTTT	CSVQRDRGAKLFF
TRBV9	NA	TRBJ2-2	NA	TGTGCCAGCAGCGTTAGGATCGGGGAGCTGTTTTTT	CASSVRIGELFF
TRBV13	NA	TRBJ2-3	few	TGTGCCAGCAGCTATTACAGGGATAGCACAGATACGCAGTATTTT	CASSYYRDSTDTQYF
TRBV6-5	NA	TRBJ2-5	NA	TGTGCCAGCAGAGGGGCTCGAGGGCAAGAGACCCAGTACTTC	CASRGARGQETQYF
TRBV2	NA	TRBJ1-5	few	TGTGCCAGCAGTGAGAATGGGGTAAGCAATCAGCCCCAGCATTTT	CASSENGVSNQPQHF
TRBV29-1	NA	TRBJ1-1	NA	TGCAGCGTTGCGTTGAAGGGAGATACTGAAGCTTTCTTT	CSVALKGDTEAFF
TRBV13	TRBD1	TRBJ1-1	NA	TGTGCCAGCAGCCAAACAGGGGGTTTGCGGGCTTTCTTT	CASSQTGGLRAFF
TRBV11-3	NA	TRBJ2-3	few	TGTGCCAGCAGCTCCCGCGGCAATAGTCCTGTAGATACGCAGTATTTT	CASSSRGNSPVDTQYF
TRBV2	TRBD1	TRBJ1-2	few	TGTGCCAGCAGCGACGGACAGGCCGTGTACTATGGCTACACCTTC	CASSDGQAVYYGYTF
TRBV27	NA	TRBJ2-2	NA	TGTGCCAGCAGTTCTATATCGCCAGGGGCAACCTACACCGGGGAGCTGTTTTTT	CASSSISPGATYTGELFF
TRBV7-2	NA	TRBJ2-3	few	TGTGCCAGCAGGAGGATAACAGATACGCAGTATTTT	CASRRITDTQYF
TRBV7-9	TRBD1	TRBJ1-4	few	TGTGCCAGCAGATCCAAGGACAGGGTTAATGAAAAACTGTTTTTT	CASRSKDRVNEKLFF
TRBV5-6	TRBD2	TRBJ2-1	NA	TGTGCCAGCAGCACCGGGGGGGTTATCAATGAGCAGTTCTTC	CASSTGGVINEQFF
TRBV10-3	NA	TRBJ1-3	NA	TGTGCCATCAGTGACACGCGCTCTGGAAACACCATATATTTT	CAISDTRSGNTIYF
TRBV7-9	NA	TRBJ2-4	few	TGTGCCAGCAGCTCCGGACGGATTCAGTACTTC	CASSSGRIQYF
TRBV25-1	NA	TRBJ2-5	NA	TGTGCCAGCAGGGACACTAGGATTTGGGAGACCCAGTACTTC	CASRDTRIWETQYF
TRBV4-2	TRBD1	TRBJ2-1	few	TGTGCCAGCAGCCAAGTTTTATTCGGACAGGGGGGCAATGAGCAGTTCTTC	CASSQVLFGQGGNEQFF
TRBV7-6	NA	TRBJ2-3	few	TGTGCCAGCAGCTCGGGACGTTCCCTTTATACGCAGTATTTT	CASSSGRSLYTQYF
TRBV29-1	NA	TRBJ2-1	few	TGCAGCGTTGATCTGGCCTACAATGAGCAGTTCTTC	CSVDLAYNEQFF
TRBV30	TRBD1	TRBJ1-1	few	TGTGCCGGGAACAGGGGGCTGAACACTGAAGCTTTCTTT	CAGNRGLNTEAFF
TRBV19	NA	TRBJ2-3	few	TGTGCCAGTAGTATGACTCCAATTCTCACAGATACGCAGTATTTT	CASSMTPILTDTQYF
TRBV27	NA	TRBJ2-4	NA	TGTGCCAGCAGTTCCGCGGGGGCGGGGTCCCAAAACATTCAGTACTTC	CASSSAGAGSQNIQYF
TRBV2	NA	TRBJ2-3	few	TGTGCCAGCACACAGAGAGCGAGCGGACGCACAGATACGCAGTATTTT	CASTQRASGRTDTQYF
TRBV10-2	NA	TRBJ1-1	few	TGCGCCAGCAGTGATAAGGGGGGTACTGAAGCTTTCTTT	CASSDKGGTEAFF